The 5 T cell receptor beta chains listed next were all sequenced from one sample in a study of cytomegalovirus exposure and HLA in healthy donors. The PCR was carried out with 60 Vbeta primers and 13 Jbeta primers. Sequencing was performed with immunoSEQ multiplex PCR; in TCRdb, only in-frame clones are kept and a portion is missing. The sample includes approximately 180,000 clones, over 70% seen only once; the top ten take about 2%. Material for sequencing was PBMCs. These receptors all stem from a young woman in good health and CMV-seronegative.

This rearrangement joins TRBV27 to TRBJ2-1; D remains ambiguous. Germline loops: CDR1 MNHEY, CDR2 SMNVEV (reference sequence). V dropped 10 bases and J dropped 4 bases, with 8 bases sitting between them. The CDR3 extends over 11 amino acids. CDR3 nucleotide sequence: TGTGCCACCAGCGCGTACAATGAGCAGTTCTTC. Its translation is CATSAYNEQFF.

The chain uses TRBV4-3 and TRBJ2-7; 7 nucleotides match TRBD1. Losses at the gene ends were 0 bases for V and 3 bases for J; bases not matched to a gene: 2. CDR1 is LGHNA and CDR2 is YSLEER in the germline V gene. The CDR3 length is 14 residues. This chain's CDR3 is CASSQDRQGYEQYF. CDR3 DNA: TGCGCCAGCAGCCAAGATCGACAGGGCTACGAGCAGTACTTC.

The rearrangement joins TRBV29-1 to TRBJ1-2, with 11 nucleotides matching TRBD1. The germline V gene encodes CDR1 SQVTM and CDR2 ANQGSEA. The CDR3 is 14 residues long. V lost 4 bases and J lost 5; bases outside the gene matches: 6. CDR3 sequence reads: CSVAVDRGPYGYTF. For the CDR3, the DNA is TGCAGCGTTGCGGTGGACAGGGGGCCTTATGGCTACACCTTC.

This clone has only a few counts. The rearrangement joins TRBV7-9 to TRBJ1-1, with D tentatively TRBD1 (5 bases). V was trimmed by 4 bases and J by 5 bases, leaving 11 bases between them. Germline-derived CDR1 and CDR2 are SEHNR and FQNEAQ (reference sequence). The CDR3 spans 13 residues. The CDR3 here is CASSSDTWTEAFF. CDR3 nucleotides: TGTGCCAGCAGCTCGGACACGTGGACTGAAGCTTTCTTT.

This clone was counted between two and nine times. This chain uses TRBV6-5 with TRBJ2-1; 13 bases align to TRBD2. This CDR3 is 15 amino acids long. V was clipped by 5 bases and J by 10 bases; unmatched bases: 8. The germline CDR1 and CDR2 sequences are MNHEY and SVGAGI. CDR3 amino acids: CASSKLAGGLREQFF. Here the CDR3 DNA reads TGTGCCAGCAGTAAACTAGCGGGGGGGCTTCGGGAGCAGTTCTTC.